This entry is about one T cell receptor beta chain. Its cognate antigen is unknown. This entry belongs to a study of OX40 agonist ivuxolimab in advanced cancers. Overall study: A male proportion of over 70% was recorded, with mean age around 62 years and range about 20 to 85.

Whole-study findings and limits: Low normalized T-cell clonal expansion was additionally recorded for some nonresponders.

The method was immunoSEQ multiplex PCR; TCRdb's version includes in-frame clones alone and lacks a portion of them. Altogether 95,000 to 150,000 clones are present, roughly nine tenths being singletons, with the ten largest covering around 0.53%. Germline values: CDR1 ENHRY, CDR2 SYGVKD. V gave up 0 bases and J gave up 3 bases, with 11 bases separating them. The CDR3 has 15 residues. The J gene is TRBJ1-2, the V gene TRBV10-3, with D perhaps TRBD1 (5 bases). Sample: CD4+ or CD8+ T cells sorted from blood, taken in a trial of the OX40 agonist ivuxolimab. This TCR came from an adult with an advanced solid tumor such as melanoma, head and neck, liver or kidney cancer. The CDR3 loop is CAISESTGRYYGYTF. DNA for the CDR3: TGTGCCATCAGTGAGTCAACAGGAAGGTACTATGGCTACACCTTC.